What follows are 25 T cell receptor beta chains derived from one specimen sequenced in a study of T cell repertoires in cytomegalovirus infection (dated by TCRdb to about 2019). Sequencer: Illumina HiSeq 1500. TCRdb trimmed the raw reads at Q25, called clones with MiXCR and kept productive beta chains. Each entry merges the rows of one CDR3 protein and shows their most common DNA and genes. The sample has 290,000 or so distinct CDR3 sequences on record, roughly 24% of them singletons. Jointly, the top ten make up approximately 13% of the sample. The specimen sequenced was PBMCs. The receptor set was obtained from a human donor in good health (CMV status not recorded). Some clones in this sample may be carry-over from other donors' samples.

The table lists this clonotype with a few counts. The V and J genes are TRBV4-1 and TRBJ1-1; D call uncertain. The CDR3 runs to 14 residues. The ends were cut back, 0 bases at V and 1 base at J, with 6 bases in the middle. The V gene's germline CDR1 is MGHRA and CDR2 YSYEKL. The CDR3 is CASSQDLRNTEAFF. The DNA for the CDR3 is TGCGCCAGCAGCCAAGATCTTCGGAACACTGAAGCTTTCTTT.

Concerning this clonotype: Given the absence of the conserved phenylalanine or tryptophan at the CDR3 end, a read error is likely. The rearrangement joins TRBV5-1 to TRBJ1-5; no firm D call. The germline V gene has CDR1 SGHRS and CDR2 YFSETQ. This CDR3 region has 14 residues. The V end lost 0 bases, the J end lost 2 bases, and 6 bases lay between the germline ends. The CDR3 spells CASSLEGGNQPQHS. The CDR3 nucleotides are TGCGCCAGCAGCTTGGAGGGCGGCAATCAGCCCCAGCATTCT.

At least ten counts were recorded for this clonotype. The CDR3 region is CASSSGQGNRRNSPLHF. In DNA, the CDR3 is TGTGCCAGCAGCTCTGGACAGGGCAATCGGCGGAATTCACCCCTCCACTTT. The chain combines TRBV7-2 with TRBJ1-6; 8 positions agree with TRBD1. The length of the CDR3 is 17 residues. The V gene's germline CDR1 is SGHTA and CDR2 FQGNSA. J was trimmed by 7 bases and V by 4 bases; bases with no gene match: 12.

There are many counts of this clonotype. The V call is TRBV7-3, the J call TRBJ2-5; 7 bases map to TRBD2. V lost 2 bases, J lost 3 bases, and 6 bases stayed unmatched. The CDR3 runs 15 residues. Germline lookup yields CDR1 SGHTA and CDR2 FQGTGA. The CDR3 sequence is CASSLLGGGEETQYF. The CDR3, as DNA: TGTGCCAGCAGCTTACTAGGTGGGGGGGAAGAGACCCAGTACTTC.

The chain combines TRBV24-1 with TRBJ2-1; weak D call: TRBD1 (6 bases). Germline assignment: CDR1 KGHDR and CDR2 SFDVKD. The ends were cut back, 1 base at V and 7 bases at J, with 19 bases in the middle. This CDR3 is 17 amino acids long. CDR3 sequence (DNA): TGTGCCACCAGTGATTTAGTAGGGGGAAGGTCGGGAAATGAGCAGTTCTTC. Translating gives CATSDLVGGRSGNEQFF.

The chain couples TRBV11-3 to TRBJ2-1, with TRBD2 identical over 12 bases. This CDR3 spans 15 amino acids. Losses at the gene ends were 5 bases for V and 9 bases for J; bases not matched to a gene: 8. From germline, CDR1 is SGHNT and CDR2 YENEEA. The CDR3 DNA reads TGTGCCAGCAGCGCCCGACTAGCGGGAGTGGGTGAGCAGTTCTTC. This translates into CASSARLAGVGEQFF.

This clonotype came up many times. As DNA, the CDR3 is TGTGCCAGCAGCTTAAACACAGGGCGTGAGACCCAGTACTTC. Amino acids: CASSLNTGRETQYF. The chain uses TRBV7-2 and TRBJ2-5; a possible D gene is TRBD1 (6 bases). The V end was cut by 2 bases, the J end by 5 bases, with 12 bases between. Germline V lookup: CDR1 SGHTA, CDR2 FQGNSA. CDR3 length equals 14 residues.

The V and J genes are TRBV20-1 and TRBJ1-5; D gene uncertain. This CDR3 contains 14 residues. V dropped 2 bases and J dropped 0 bases, with 8 bases sitting between them. CDR1 and CDR2 (germline): DFQATT, SNEGSKA (reference sequence). CDR3: CSARRGNSNQPQHF. In DNA form, the CDR3 reads TGCAGTGCTAGACGGGGAAATAGCAATCAGCCCCAGCATTTT.

This sequence joins TRBV7-3 and TRBJ2-7, with TRBD2 identical over 16 bases. The length of the CDR3 is 18 residues. Germline V gene data show CDR1 as SGHTA and CDR2 as FQGTGA. The ends lost 5 bases at V and 5 bases at J; junction bases unmatched: 12. CDR3 sequence (DNA): TGTGCCAGCAGCCTGGGACTAGCGGGAGGGCTATACGGCAACGAGCAGTACTTC. It codes for CASSLGLAGGLYGNEQYF. Together with reference TRBV7-3 and TRBJ2-7, the CDR3 gives the full variable domain: GAGVSQTPSNKVTEKGKYVELRCDPISGHTALYWYRQSLGQGPEFLIYFQGTGAADDSGLPNDRFFAVRPEGSVSTLKIQRTERGDSAVYLCASSLGLAGGLYGNEQYFGPGTRLTVT.

This clonotype has a single count. The chain combines TRBV5-5 with TRBJ2-7, with a tentative D call TRBD1 (6 bases). Germline-derived CDR1 and CDR2 are SGHKS and YYEKEE (reference sequence). V lost 4 bases and J lost 2, with 13 bases in between. The CDR3 is made up of 14 amino acids. The CDR3 loop reads CASSPGTRTYEQYF. CDR3 DNA: TGTGCCAGCAGCCCAGGGACACGCACCTACGAGCAGTACTTC. Full variable domain (outside the CDR3, taken from reference TRBV5-5 and TRBJ2-7): DAGVTQSPTHLIKTRGQQVTLRCSPISGHKSVSWYQQVLGQGPQFIFQYYEKEERGRGNFPDRFSARQFPNYSSELNVNALLLGDSALYLCASSPGTRTYEQYFGPGTRLTVT.

This chain uses TRBV7-9 with TRBJ2-5, with D perhaps given as TRBD1 or TRBD2 (5 bases each). The CDR3 has 14 residues. Trimming left V 7 bases short and J 5 bases short, with 17 bases between. CDR1 is SEHNR and CDR2 is FQNEAQ in the germline V gene (reference sequence). The CDR3: CASNARGRAETQYF. The CDR3 DNA reads TGTGCCAGCAATGCACGGGGACGGGCGGAGACCCAGTACTTC.

The rearrangement joins TRBV7-6 to TRBJ1-6; D perhaps matches TRBD1 (5 bases). CDR1 is SGHVS, CDR2 FNYEAQ, per germline. V lost 1 base and J 6 bases, leaving 10 bases between the germline ends. The CDR3 has 15 amino acids. The CDR3 DNA reads as TGTGCCAGCAGCTTAGGGGCGGGGGGTAATTCACCCCTCCACTTT. This sequence encodes CASSLGAGGNSPLHF.

This clonotype was seen ten or more times. This sequence joins TRBV20-1 and TRBJ2-1, with 13 bases fitting TRBD2. V dropped 1 base and J dropped 10; count of bases not matched to a gene: 7. This CDR3 is 15 amino acids long. Germline V lookup: CDR1 DFQATT, CDR2 SNEGSKA (reference sequence). The CDR3 DNA is TGCAGTGCTAGAGGGGGACTAGCGGGGCTGGGGGAGCAGTTCTTC. The encoded protein is CSARGGLAGLGEQFF.

The V gene is TRBV6-5, the J gene TRBJ2-4, with D perhaps matching TRBD1 (6 bases). The CDR3 covers 13 residues. The germline gives CDR1 MNHEY, CDR2 SVGAGI. Trimming shortened V by 6 bases and J by 8 bases, and 14 bases separated the two germline ends. CDR3 protein: CASRIPGADIQYF. The CDR3 DNA sequence: TGTGCCAGCAGAATCCCAGGGGCCGACATTCAGTACTTC.

This clonotype was seen a handful of times. The genes are TRBV15 and TRBJ1-5; 7 positions agree with TRBD1. Germline assignment: CDR1 LNHNV and CDR2 YYDKDF (reference sequence). With V trimmed by 5 bases and J by 5 bases, 9 bases remained unmatched. The CDR3 totals 15 residues. The CDR3 sequence: CATSPDRAGDQPQHF. CDR3 in DNA: TGTGCCACCAGCCCTGACAGGGCGGGGGATCAGCCCCAGCATTTT. Variable domain in full (rest from reference TRBV15 and TRBJ1-5): DAMVIQNPRYQVTQFGKPVTLSCSQTLNHNVMYWYQQKSSQAPKLLFHYYDKDFNNEADTPDNFQSRRPNTSFCFLDIRSPGLGDTAMYLCATSPDRAGDQPQHFGDGTRLSIL.

This clonotype was picked up many times. The chain couples TRBV7-6 to TRBJ2-7, with 7 positions matching TRBD2. The CDR3 consists of 15 residues. J gave up 4 bases and V 0 bases, and 6 bases lay outside the gene matches. CDR1 is SGHVS and CDR2 is FNYEAQ in the germline V gene. Here the CDR3 DNA reads TGTGCCAGCAGCTTAGCGGTAGGACTAGGGTACGAGCAGTACTTC. Amino acids: CASSLAVGLGYEQYF.

CDR3 residues: CASSLGGGGLYEQYF. In DNA form, the CDR3 reads TGTGCCAGCAGCTTAGGAGGGGGGGGCCTGTACGAGCAGTACTTC. This chain links TRBV11-2 with TRBJ2-7; the D gene is possibly TRBD2 (7 bases). The length of the CDR3 is 15 residues. Trimming left V 1 base short and J 4 bases short, with 14 bases between. Germline values: CDR1 SGHAT, CDR2 FQNNGV.

The V gene is TRBV6-2 or TRBV6-3, the J gene TRBJ2-1, with TRBD2 matching 12 bases. Trimming at V came to 6 bases and at J to 9 bases, leaving 9 bases not matched to a gene. Germline V gives CDR1 MNHEY, CDR2 SVGEGT. This CDR3 region has 15 residues. Here the CDR3 DNA reads TGTGCCAGCAGAGAGCTAGCGGGAGGGGTCAGTGAGCAGTTCTTC. Its translation is CASRELAGGVSEQFF.

This clonotype has more than one count but fewer than ten. CDR3 sequence reads: CASSLGRINSYNSPLHF. The CDR3 region has the DNA TGTGCCAGCAGCTTGGGACGGATAAACTCCTATAATTCACCCCTCCACTTT. V and J are TRBV5-4 and TRBJ1-6; D gene uncertain. Germline V gene data show CDR1 as SGHNT and CDR2 as YYREEE (reference sequence). This CDR3 has 17 residues. V gave up 0 bases and J gave up 0 bases, with 10 bases separating them.

This clonotype was detected ten times or more. This sequence joins TRBV7-8 and TRBJ2-5; weak D call: TRBD2 (6 bases). V was trimmed by 1 base and J by 2 bases, leaving 8 bases between them. The CDR3 totals 14 residues. Germline V gene lookup returns CDR1 SGHVS and CDR2 FQNEAQ. CDR3 sequence: CASSLGRGQETQYF. CDR3 in DNA: TGTGCCAGCAGCTTAGGTCGGGGGCAAGAGACCCAGTACTTC.

This sequence joins TRBV10-3 and TRBJ1-1; 7 nucleotides agree with TRBD1. The germline V gene encodes CDR1 ENHRY and CDR2 SYGVKD. V was clipped by 2 bases and J by 1 base; unmatched bases: 1. The CDR3 length is 14 residues. CDR3 loop: CAISEDRENTEAFF. The CDR3 DNA reads as TGTGCCATCAGTGAGGACAGGGAGAACACTGAAGCTTTCTTT.

This clonotype was seen a single time. This chain connects TRBV28 to TRBJ2-3, with no clear D. The germline V gene has CDR1 MDHEN and CDR2 SYDVKM. Trimming left V 5 bases short and J 0 bases short, with 9 bases between. The CDR3 has 14 amino acids. CDR3 residues: CASSRWRSTDTQYF. CDR3 in DNA: TGTGCCAGCAGTCGTTGGCGGAGCACAGATACGCAGTATTTT.

This chain connects TRBV6-6 to TRBJ2-7, with 8 bases lining up with TRBD2. J gave up 2 bases and V 7 bases, and 13 bases lay outside the gene matches. The germline CDR1 and CDR2 sequences are MNHNY and SVGAGI (reference sequence). This CDR3 region has 16 residues. CDR3 nucleotides: TGTGCCAGCACGGAGCCGGGGGGGGGCAAACCCTACGAGCAGTACTTC. Amino acid sequence: CASTEPGGGKPYEQYF.

The V and J genes are TRBV7-9 and TRBJ1-1; 7 bases are a match to TRBD1. The V gene's germline CDR1 is SEHNR and CDR2 FQNEAQ (reference sequence). CDR3 length: 15 amino acids. J was trimmed by 0 bases and V by 5 bases; bases with no gene match: 6. CDR3 DNA: TGTGCCAGCAGCCAGAGACAGGGTTTGAACACTGAAGCTTTCTTT. Protein sequence: CASSQRQGLNTEAFF.

This clonotype appeared a few times. The V gene is TRBV12-3 or TRBV12-4, the J gene TRBJ2-2; perhaps TRBD2 as D (6 bases). Trimming removed 5 bases from V and 9 bases from J, with 13 bases in between. This CDR3 has 13 amino acids. The CDR3 sequence is CASSTGGGRELFF. The DNA for the CDR3 is TGTGCCAGCAGTACTGGGGGAGGCCGGGAGCTGTTTTTT.